The rows below give T cell receptor beta chains drawn from one sample of a study of relationships among human T cell subsets. TCRdb re-called the multiplex PCR reads with MiXCR, one entry per CDR3 protein. The top ten clones hold 30% to 45% of a sample with fewer than 18,000 distinct CDR3 sequences, about 60% of them seen once. Source material: total T cells sorted from blood. These receptors came from a man in his forties or fifties in good health. Both conserved end residues are part of each CDR3. D genes are given only for firm matches. Size values are once, few and many counts, or a class for expanded clones, and some rows have none.

CDR3 DNA: TGTGCCTGGTCCCGACTGAGCTCCTACGAGCAGTACTTC
CDR3 protein: CAWSRLSSYEQYF
J gene: TRBJ2-7
D gene: -
clone size: -
V gene: TRBV30

CDR3 DNA: TGTGCCAGCAGTGAAAGGTTGGACAGGGCTGCTTTCTTT
CDR3 protein: CASSERLDRAAFF
J gene: TRBJ1-1
D gene: TRBD1
clone size: -
V gene: TRBV6-1

CDR3 DNA: TGTGCCAGCAGACCGACAGGTGGGGAGACCCAGTACTTC
CDR3 protein: CASRPTGGETQYF
J gene: TRBJ2-5
D gene: -
clone size: few
V gene: TRBV12-3/TRBV12-4

CDR3 DNA: TGTGCCAGCAGCTCTAGCGGGGGGCCGTACCAAGAGACCCAGTACTTC
CDR3 protein: CASSSSGGPYQETQYF
J gene: TRBJ2-5
D gene: TRBD2
clone size: few
V gene: TRBV11-2

CDR3 DNA: TGTGCCAGCAGTGGATTCGGGTTACGCACAGATACGCAGTATTTT
CDR3 protein: CASSGFGLRTDTQYF
J gene: TRBJ2-3
D gene: -
clone size: -
V gene: TRBV6-1

CDR3 DNA: TGTGCCAGCAGGCCCCCCGGCCCGGTGGGCTATGGCTACACCTTC
CDR3 protein: CASRPPGPVGYGYTF
J gene: TRBJ1-2
D gene: -
clone size: -
V gene: TRBV13

CDR3 DNA: TGTGCCAGCAGTGAATCAGCTCAGGGCCGTGGGGGCTACAGGGAGTTCTTC
CDR3 protein: CASSESAQGRGGYREFF
J gene: TRBJ2-1
D gene: -
clone size: -
V gene: TRBV28

CDR3 DNA: TGTGCCAGCAGCTTAGATGTGAACACTGAAGCTTTCTTT
CDR3 protein: CASSLDVNTEAFF
J gene: TRBJ1-1
D gene: -
clone size: -
V gene: TRBV11-2

CDR3 DNA: TGTGCCAGCCGGACCCAGGGCACTAGCGGGAGTTACGGAGAGACCCAGTACTTC
CDR3 protein: CASRTQGTSGSYGETQYF
J gene: TRBJ2-5
D gene: TRBD2
clone size: -
V gene: TRBV6-1

CDR3 DNA: TGCAGTGCTAGAGTTCACTCCTACAATGAGCAGTTCTTC
CDR3 protein: CSARVHSYNEQFF
J gene: TRBJ2-1
D gene: -
clone size: -
V gene: TRBV20-1

CDR3 DNA: TGTGCCAGCAGCTCCCCCGGGACATCCTACGAGCAGTACTTC
CDR3 protein: CASSSPGTSYEQYF
J gene: TRBJ2-7
D gene: -
clone size: few
V gene: TRBV11-2

CDR3 DNA: TGCGCCAGCAGCCAAGATGGTGGGGCGGGAAATCAGCCCCAGCATTTT
CDR3 protein: CASSQDGGAGNQPQHF
J gene: TRBJ1-5
D gene: -
clone size: few
V gene: TRBV4-1

CDR3 DNA: TGTGCCAGCAGCCCACCGGGGGGGTTCTACAATGAGCAGTTCTTC
CDR3 protein: CASSPPGGFYNEQFF
J gene: TRBJ2-1
D gene: TRBD2
clone size: -
V gene: TRBV7-9

CDR3 DNA: TGTGCCAGCGGGGCGGGTGGATTTGGCTACACCTTC
CDR3 protein: CASGAGGFGYTF
J gene: TRBJ1-2
D gene: -
clone size: -
V gene: TRBV6-6

CDR3 DNA: TGTGCCAGCTCACCAAAGTCTGGGGATTCGGATACGCAGTATTTT
CDR3 protein: CASSPKSGDSDTQYF
J gene: TRBJ2-3
D gene: -
clone size: -
V gene: TRBV18

CDR3 DNA: TGCGCCAGCAGCCAAACAGCGCTACGGACTGAAGCTTTCTTT
CDR3 protein: CASSQTALRTEAFF
J gene: TRBJ1-1
D gene: -
clone size: -
V gene: TRBV4-1

CDR3 DNA: TGTGCCAGCTCCCAAGTGCCGGAGAACACTGAAGCTTTCTTT
CDR3 protein: CASSQVPENTEAFF
J gene: TRBJ1-1
D gene: -
clone size: -
V gene: TRBV18

CDR3 DNA: TGTGCCAGCAGTCAAAGGGGGGGTCAAGAGACCCAGTACTTC
CDR3 protein: CASSQRGGQETQYF
J gene: TRBJ2-5
D gene: -
clone size: -
V gene: TRBV12-3/TRBV12-4

CDR3 DNA: TGCAGCGTTGTCGACCTAGCGACAGGGCGGGAGACCCAGTACTTC
CDR3 protein: CSVVDLATGRETQYF
J gene: TRBJ2-5
D gene: -
clone size: few
V gene: TRBV29-1

CDR3 DNA: TGTGCCAGCAGCCCGCTTAAGGGTAATTCTGGAAACACCATATATTTT
CDR3 protein: CASSPLKGNSGNTIYF
J gene: TRBJ1-3
D gene: -
clone size: few
V gene: TRBV11-2

CDR3 DNA: TGTGCCAGCAGTGAAGAAGGAGGGGGGCATCCTGAAGCTTTCTTT
CDR3 protein: CASSEEGGGHPEAFF
J gene: TRBJ1-1
D gene: -
clone size: -
V gene: TRBV6-1

CDR3 DNA: TGTGCCAGCAGTGACGGGGAATCAGGCACAGATACGCAGTATTTT
CDR3 protein: CASSDGESGTDTQYF
J gene: TRBJ2-3
D gene: -
clone size: -
V gene: TRBV6-4